These T cell receptor beta chains were read from a single sample in a study of blood T cell repertoires in COVID-19. This table comes from immunoSEQ multiplex PCR, and its TCRdb copy is limited to in-frame clones, with some not included. The table lists under 150,000 clones, approximately 84% of them singletons. The sample taken for sequencing was peripheral blood. The receptors were sampled from a man aged 40-49 years with acute or convalescent COVID-19. CDR3s include the opening cysteine and the closing phenylalanine or tryptophan. The D gene is left open where the match is weak.

v_gene	j_gene	d_gene	CDR3nt	CDR3aa
TRBV6-1	TRBJ1-5	TRBD1	TGTGCCAGCAGTGAAATCAGGACAGGAGGTAATCAGCCCCAGCATTTT	CASSEIRTGGNQPQHF
TRBV21-1	TRBJ1-1	-	TGTGCCAGCAGATCCCACTGGAACACTGAAGCTTTCTTT	CASRSHWNTEAFF
TRBV18	TRBJ2-3	TRBD1	TGTGCCAGCTCCCCCCTCGGGGGACAGGCTACAGATACGCAGTATTTT	CASSPLGGQATDTQYF
TRBV9	TRBJ1-2	TRBD1	TGTGCCAGCAGCGATTCAAGACAGGGGGCACGGTATGGCTACACCTTC	CASSDSRQGARYGYTF
TRBV30	TRBJ2-1	-	TGTGCCTGGAGTGTGAAAGTGAGGCGACTCGGGCAGTTCTTC	CAWSVKVRRLGQFF
TRBV27	TRBJ1-2	-	TGTGCCAGCAGTTTTTATGGGGGGTCCTATGGCTACACCTTC	CASSFYGGSYGYTF
TRBV10-3	TRBJ1-2	-	TGTGCCATCAGTGATGGGCGGGGAGGAGGCTATGGCTACACCTTC	CAISDGRGGGYGYTF
TRBV18	TRBJ2-3	-	TGTGCCAGCTCACCACCGAGTCTTAGCACAGATACGCAGTATTTT	CASSPPSLSTDTQYF
TRBV7-9	TRBJ2-7	-	TGTGCCAGCAGCTTACAACAGACCTCCTACGAGCAGTACTTC	CASSLQQTSYEQYF
TRBV9	TRBJ2-3	-	TGTGCCAGCAGTCCCATGGGGAGCGGAAGAGATACGCAGTATTTT	CASSPMGSGRDTQYF
TRBV13	TRBJ2-7	TRBD1	TGTGCCAGCAGCCCGGGACAGGGGGGAAGAGAGCAGTACTTC	CASSPGQGGREQYF
TRBV29-1	TRBJ2-1	-	TGCAGCGTTGAAGATAGGTACACGGGACACTACAATGAGCAGTTCTTC	CSVEDRYTGHYNEQFF
TRBV19	TRBJ1-4	TRBD1	TGTGCCAGTAGAAGACCGGGACAGCAGGACGAAAAACTGTTTTTT	CASRRPGQQDEKLFF
TRBV7-9	TRBJ2-2	-	TGTGCCAGCAGCTTACAGGGAACCGGGGAGCTGTTTTTT	CASSLQGTGELFF
TRBV30	TRBJ2-1	-	TGTGCCGGGAGGGGGGCCGCGGTTAATGAGCAGTTCTTC	CAGRGAAVNEQFF
TRBV7-3	TRBJ2-3	-	TGTGCCAGCAGAGTCGGAGGGAGCACAGATACGCAGTATTTT	CASRVGGSTDTQYF
TRBV2	TRBJ2-5	-	TGTGCCAGCAGTTGGTCTCGGAGTCTCGTGGATAAAGAGACCCAGTACTTC	CASSWSRSLVDKETQYF
TRBV6-6	TRBJ2-7	-	TGTGCCAGCAGTCCGGGACTCCTCTACGAGCAGTACTTC	CASSPGLLYEQYF
TRBV21-1	TRBJ1-1	-	TGTGCCAGCAGCAAAGCTTCCAGAAACACTGAAGCTTTCTTT	CASSKASRNTEAFF
TRBV24-1	TRBJ1-1	-	TGTGCCACCAGGGGGGCGGAGAACACTGAAGCTTTCTTT	CATRGAENTEAFF
TRBV19	TRBJ2-3	TRBD1	TGTGCCAGTAGTCTCGGACAGGGCACAGATACGCAGTATTTT	CASSLGQGTDTQYF
TRBV30	TRBJ2-4	-	TGTGCCTGGAGTGTAACGATTTGGGACTCTTCGTCGGAGGCCAAAAACATTCAGTACTTC	CAWSVTIWDSSSEAKNIQYF
TRBV7-3	TRBJ1-1	TRBD1	TGTGCCAGCAGCTCCGGACAGGGGGCGAACACTGAAGCTTTCTTT	CASSSGQGANTEAFF
TRBV7-8	TRBJ2-1	TRBD2	TGTGCCAGCAGCTTGGCGGGGGGGCCCTACAATGAGCAGTTCTTC	CASSLAGGPYNEQFF
TRBV9	TRBJ2-7	TRBD2	TGTGCCAGCAGCCCGGGACTAGCGGGGGGAACCCGGTACGAGCAGTACTTC	CASSPGLAGGTRYEQYF